This record looks at one T cell receptor beta chain sequence and its context. Its matching antigen is unknown. These data originate in a study of vaccination and CD4 T cells after COVID-19. Turning to the study itself: Comprising six males and four females, the convalescent participants counted two Hispanic individuals among them.

Treatment of the sample: roughly ten-day PBMC culture with coronavirus spike peptide pools or control peptides (ViraFEST assay). Researchers reported culturing 2 million to 2.5 million PBMCs per well with approximately 9.6 IU/ml IL-2 and approximately 10 ug/ml peptide pools. This CDR3 is built from 16 residues. Looked up from germline, CDR1 is SGHNT and CDR2 is YYREEE (reference sequence). Germline trimming cut 6 bases from V and 5 bases from J; bases unmatched to any gene: 15. At the Johns Hopkins FTIC core, DNA taken from cultured CD4+ T cells was sequenced by way of the Oncomine TCR Beta short-read assay. Using the QIAamp micro DNA kit, genomic DNA was extracted from the CD4+ T cells that had been cultured. From the PCR reads, TCRdb called clonotypes with MiXCR, one entry per CDR3 protein. This table holds about 20,000 distinct CDR3 sequences, roughly 46% found once.

This receptor was taken from a human donor who had recovered from COVID-19. The chain employs TRBV5-4 and TRBJ2-5; 8 bases are shared with TRBD2. Sequenced here: CD4+ T cells from blood, cultured in vitro, sampled before SARS-CoV-2 vaccination. The CDR3 nucleotides read TGTGCCAGCACCCCCACACAGGGCGGGAGGCGTGAGACCCAGTACTTC. Amino acids: CASTPTQGGRRETQYF.